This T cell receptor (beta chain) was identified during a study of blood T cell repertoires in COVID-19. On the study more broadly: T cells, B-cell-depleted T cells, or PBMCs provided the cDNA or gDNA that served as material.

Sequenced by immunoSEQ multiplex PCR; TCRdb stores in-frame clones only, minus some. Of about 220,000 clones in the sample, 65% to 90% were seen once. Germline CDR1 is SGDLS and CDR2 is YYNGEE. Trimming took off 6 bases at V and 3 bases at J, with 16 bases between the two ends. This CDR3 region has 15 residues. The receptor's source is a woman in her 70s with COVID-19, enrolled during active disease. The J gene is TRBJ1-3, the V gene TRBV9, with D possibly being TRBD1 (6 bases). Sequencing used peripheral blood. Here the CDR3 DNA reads TGTGCCAGCACAACCGAGGGGGTAAATGGAAACACCATATATTTT. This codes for CASTTEGVNGNTIYF.